This T cell receptor (beta chain) was found in a study of CD8+ T cells in alopecia areata. The overall study: Patients received oral tofacitinib, 5 to 10 mg twice daily, for moderate-to-severe alopecia areata. Study outcomes and limitations: In patients, TCRs were shared less clearly than in mice, and HLA may possibly be involved.

For this clone: Its antigen is undetermined.

Extraction of RNA preceded its reverse transcription into cDNA, which served as the sequencing template. Only in-frame clones appear in the TCRdb table, and some are missing; sequencing was by immunoSEQ multiplex PCR. The sample has 150,000 or so clones; roughly 66% are singletons. V was clipped by 5 bases and J by 6 bases, with 10 bases between them. The germline V gene has CDR1 SGHTA and CDR2 FQGNSA. There are 12 residues in the CDR3. The starting material was CD8+ T cells sorted from blood, obtained at week 0. The rearrangement links TRBV7-2 to TRBJ1-1; D is ambiguous. The origin of this receptor is a human donor with alopecia areata. The CDR3 DNA is TGTGCCAGCAGCGCTACCTGGCCTGAAGCTTTCTTT. Translating gives CASSATWPEAFF.